This T cell receptor beta chain was found in a study of metastatic and nonmetastatic thyroid tumors (dated by TCRdb to 2020 to 2021). For the study in its entirety: For patients with malignant and with benign thyroid disease, the researchers compared repertoires between peripheral blood samples and tumor or nodule tissue samples.

Trimming takes 4 bases from V and 3 bases from J, and the germline ends sit 10 bases apart. The CDR3 runs 13 amino acids, cysteine and phenylalanine included. Only CDR3 DNA is held: 39 bases, read in frame from base 1. As encoded in the germline V gene, CDR1 is MNHNS while CDR2 is SASEGT. As for this clone: Its specific antigen is unknown. No qualities accompany the bases; no much larger clone lies one base away.

Libraries were prepared through PCR. TCRdb names Illumina HiSeq 4000 as the instrument used. High-throughput sequencing was used to profile the TCR beta-chain CDR3 region of each patient. The study's own analysis went as follows. The researchers built a classifier to tell apart papillary thyroid cancer patients with distant metastasis, based on CDR3 differences among clinicopathological groups. Repertoire diversity was assessed with the Shannon index, and tumor-blood repertoire similarity with the Morisita-Horn index. Clones were called with MiXCR by TCRdb after fastp trimmed the public reads at Q25, and only in-frame beta chains were retained. TCRdb, not the authors, supplied the V and J calls. Present in this sample are under 8,000 clones, around a third of which were seen just once. The top ten clones comprise 13% of the sample. No treatment had been received by any patient before thyroid surgery. Using T-cell receptor beta sequencing, the researchers looked back retrospectively at clinical samples from patients, gathered between about 2011 and 2018.

What the work shows at the level of the full study, not this receptor alone: In both blood and tumor samples, malignant tumors were reported to have significantly higher TCR beta diversity than benign nodules.

The material sequenced was adjacent normal tissue. This clonotype originated in a female donor with papillary thyroid cancer or a benign thyroid nodule (not recorded which). Some clones in this sample may be carry-over from other donors' samples. The rearranged segments are TRBV6-1 and TRBJ2-7; 5 matching bases give a weak D call of TRBD2. Here the CDR3 is given as CASSVHRGYEQYF. The nucleotides read TGTGCCAGCAGTGTTCATCGGGGCTACGAGCAGTACTTC.